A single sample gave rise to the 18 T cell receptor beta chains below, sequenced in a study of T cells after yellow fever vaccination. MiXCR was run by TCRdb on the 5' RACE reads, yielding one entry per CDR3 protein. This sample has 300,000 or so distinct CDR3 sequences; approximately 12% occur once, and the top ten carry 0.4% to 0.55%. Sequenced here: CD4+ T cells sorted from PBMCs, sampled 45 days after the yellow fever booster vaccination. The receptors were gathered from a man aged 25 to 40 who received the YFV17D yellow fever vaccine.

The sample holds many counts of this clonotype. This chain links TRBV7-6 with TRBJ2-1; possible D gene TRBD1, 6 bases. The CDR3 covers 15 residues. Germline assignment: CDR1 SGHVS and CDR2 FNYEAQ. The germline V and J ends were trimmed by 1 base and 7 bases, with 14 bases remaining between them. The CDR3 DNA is TGTGCCAGCAGCTTAGTACAGGGTGGAAATAATGAGCAGTTCTTC. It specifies CASSLVQGGNNEQFF.

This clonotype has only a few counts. The CDR3 here is CASSQTSGSPDTQYF. The CDR3 region has the DNA TGTGCCAGCAGCCAAACTAGCGGGAGCCCAGATACGCAGTATTTT. V and J are TRBV7-9 and TRBJ2-3; the match to TRBD2 covers 11 bases. The V segment lost 5 bases and the J segment 4 bases; nucleotides outside the gene matches: 5. This CDR3 comprises 15 residues. Germline V CDR1 and CDR2: SEHNR, FQNEAQ (reference sequence).

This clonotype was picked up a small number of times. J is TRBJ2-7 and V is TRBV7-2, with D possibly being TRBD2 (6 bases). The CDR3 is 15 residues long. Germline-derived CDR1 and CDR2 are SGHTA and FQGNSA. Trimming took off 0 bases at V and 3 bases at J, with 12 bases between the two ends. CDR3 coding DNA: TGTGCCAGCAGCTTAGCGGGACTGATCAACTACGAGCAGTACTTC. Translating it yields CASSLAGLINYEQYF.

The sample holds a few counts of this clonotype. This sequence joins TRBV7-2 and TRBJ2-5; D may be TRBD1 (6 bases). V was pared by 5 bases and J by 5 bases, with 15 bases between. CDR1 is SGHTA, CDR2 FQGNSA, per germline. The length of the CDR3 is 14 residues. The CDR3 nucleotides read TGTGCCAGCAGCCGTACAGGGTGGTTGGAGACCCAGTACTTC. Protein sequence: CASSRTGWLETQYF. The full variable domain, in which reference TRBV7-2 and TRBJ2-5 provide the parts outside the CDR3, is GAGVSQSPSNKVTEKGKDVELRCDPISGHTALYWYRQSLGQGLEFLIYFQGNSAPDKSGLPSDRFSAERTGGSVSTLTIQRTQQEDSAVYLCASSRTGWLETQYFGPGTRLLVL.

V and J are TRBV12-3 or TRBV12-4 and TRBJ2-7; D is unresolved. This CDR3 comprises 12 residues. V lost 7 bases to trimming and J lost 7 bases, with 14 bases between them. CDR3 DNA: TGTGCCAGCACTCTTAGGCGTGGAGAGCAGTACTTC. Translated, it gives CASTLRRGEQYF.

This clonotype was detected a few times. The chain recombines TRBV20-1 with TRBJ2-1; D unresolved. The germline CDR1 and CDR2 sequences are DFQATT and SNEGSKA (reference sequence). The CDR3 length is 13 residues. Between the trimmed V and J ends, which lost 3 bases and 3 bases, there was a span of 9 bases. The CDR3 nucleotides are TGCAGTGCTAGCCCCCTAGACTACAATGAGCAGTTCTTC. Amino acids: CSASPLDYNEQFF.

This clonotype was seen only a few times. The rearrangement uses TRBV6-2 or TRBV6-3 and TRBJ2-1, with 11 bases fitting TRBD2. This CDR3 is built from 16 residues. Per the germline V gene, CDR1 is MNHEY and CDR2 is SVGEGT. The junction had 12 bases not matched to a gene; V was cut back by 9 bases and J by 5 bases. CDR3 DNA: TGTGCCAGTACTCGGAACTTAGCGGGAGGGGACAATGAGCAGTTCTTC. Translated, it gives CASTRNLAGGDNEQFF.

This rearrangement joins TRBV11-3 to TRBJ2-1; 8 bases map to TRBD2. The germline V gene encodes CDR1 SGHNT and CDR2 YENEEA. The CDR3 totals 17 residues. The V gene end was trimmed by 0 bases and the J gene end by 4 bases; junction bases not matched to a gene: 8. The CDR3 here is CASSLDLTSGRYNEQFF. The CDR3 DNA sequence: TGTGCCAGCAGCTTAGATCTAACTAGCGGCCGATACAATGAGCAGTTCTTC.

The DNA of the CDR3 is TGCGCCAGCAGCCCGGACCATCCCTCCTACAATGAGCAGTTCTTC. Protein product: CASSPDHPSYNEQFF. J is TRBJ2-1 and V is TRBV5-1; D not certain. Germline loops: CDR1 SGHRS, CDR2 YFSETQ. The CDR3 covers 15 residues. V lost 4 bases and J lost 0, with 11 bases in between. The whole variable domain, remainder taken from reference TRBV5-1 and TRBJ2-1, is KAGVTQTPRYLIKTRGQQVTLSCSPISGHRSVSWYQQTPGQGLQFLFEYFSETQRNKGNFPGRFSGRQFSNSRSEMNVSTLELGDSALYLCASSPDHPSYNEQFFGPGTRLTVL.

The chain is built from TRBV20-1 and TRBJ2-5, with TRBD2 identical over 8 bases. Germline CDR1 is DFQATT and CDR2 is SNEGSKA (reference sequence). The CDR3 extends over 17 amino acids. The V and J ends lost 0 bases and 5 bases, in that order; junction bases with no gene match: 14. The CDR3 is CSAREPNGGAGVETQYF. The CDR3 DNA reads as TGCAGTGCTAGAGAACCCAACGGGGGGGCGGGAGTCGAGACCCAGTACTTC.

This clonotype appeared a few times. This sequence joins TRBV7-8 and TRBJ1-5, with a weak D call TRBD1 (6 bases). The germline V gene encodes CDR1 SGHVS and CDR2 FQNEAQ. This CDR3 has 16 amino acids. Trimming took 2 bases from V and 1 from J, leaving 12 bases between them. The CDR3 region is CASSLLQGLSNQPQHF. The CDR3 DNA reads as TGTGCCAGCAGCTTACTCCAGGGGTTGAGCAATCAGCCCCAGCATTTT.

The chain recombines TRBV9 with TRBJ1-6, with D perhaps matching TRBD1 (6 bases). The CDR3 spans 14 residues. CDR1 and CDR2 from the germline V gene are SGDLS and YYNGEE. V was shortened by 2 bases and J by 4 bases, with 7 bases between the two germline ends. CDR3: CASSVGQYNSPLHF. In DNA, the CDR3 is TGTGCCAGCAGCGTCGGACAGTATAATTCACCCCTCCACTTT.

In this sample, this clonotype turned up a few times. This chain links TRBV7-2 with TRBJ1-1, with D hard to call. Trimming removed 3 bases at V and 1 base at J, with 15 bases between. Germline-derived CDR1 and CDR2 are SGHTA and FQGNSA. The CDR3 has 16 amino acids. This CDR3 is CASSFDGRPENTEAFF. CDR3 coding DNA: TGTGCCAGCAGCTTCGACGGTCGCCCGGAGAACACTGAAGCTTTCTTT. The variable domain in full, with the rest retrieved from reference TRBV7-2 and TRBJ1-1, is GAGVSQSPSNKVTEKGKDVELRCDPISGHTALYWYRQSLGQGLEFLIYFQGNSAPDKSGLPSDRFSAERTGGSVSTLTIQRTQQEDSAVYLCASSFDGRPENTEAFFGQGTRLTVV.

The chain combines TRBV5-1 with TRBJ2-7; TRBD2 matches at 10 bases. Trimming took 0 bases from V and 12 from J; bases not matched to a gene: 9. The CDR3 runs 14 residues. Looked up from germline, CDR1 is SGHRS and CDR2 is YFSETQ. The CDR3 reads CASSLESRTSGWYF. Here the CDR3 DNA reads TGCGCCAGCAGCTTGGAGTCCAGGACTAGCGGCTGGTACTTC.

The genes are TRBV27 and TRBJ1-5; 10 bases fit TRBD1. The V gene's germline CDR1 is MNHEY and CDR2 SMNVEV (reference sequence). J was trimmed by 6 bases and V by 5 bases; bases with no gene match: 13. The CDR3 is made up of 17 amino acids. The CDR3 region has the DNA TGTGCCAGCAGTAACCTTTTGGGGACAGGGGTGTCTCAGCCCCAGCATTTT. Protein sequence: CASSNLLGTGVSQPQHF.

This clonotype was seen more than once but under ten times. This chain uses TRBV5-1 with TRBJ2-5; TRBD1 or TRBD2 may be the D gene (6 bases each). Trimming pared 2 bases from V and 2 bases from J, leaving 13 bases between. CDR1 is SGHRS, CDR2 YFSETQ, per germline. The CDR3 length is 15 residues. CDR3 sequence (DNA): TGCGCCAGCAGCTTATCGGCGGGACAACAAGAGACCCAGTACTTC. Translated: CASSLSAGQQETQYF.

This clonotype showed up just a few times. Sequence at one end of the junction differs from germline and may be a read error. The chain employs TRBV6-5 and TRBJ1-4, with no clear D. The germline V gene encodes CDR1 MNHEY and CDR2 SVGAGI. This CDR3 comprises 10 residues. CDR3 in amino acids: CASSPGMQLF. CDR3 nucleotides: TGTGCCAGCAGTCCCGGGATGCAGCTTTTT.

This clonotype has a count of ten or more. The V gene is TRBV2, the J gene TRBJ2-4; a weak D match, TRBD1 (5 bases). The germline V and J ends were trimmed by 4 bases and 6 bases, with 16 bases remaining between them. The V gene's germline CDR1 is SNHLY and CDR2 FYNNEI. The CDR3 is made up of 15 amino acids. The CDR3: CASSGQNPNLNIQYF. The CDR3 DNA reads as TGTGCCAGCAGTGGACAGAATCCAAACTTAAACATTCAGTACTTC.